This paragraph covers one T cell receptor (beta chain) sequence. TCRdb re-called the PCR reads with MiXCR. Of about 18,000 clones listed, about 32% were seen once; the top ten hold about 23%. This sample was included in a study of metastatic and nonmetastatic thyroid tumors. CDR1 MNHEY and CDR2 SMNVEV come from the germline V gene (reference sequence). V was clipped by 3 bases and J by 2 bases; unmatched bases: 6. The CDR3 length is 17 residues. Thyroid surgery was preceded by no treatment in any patient. The specimen was tumor tissue. The TCR sequence derives from a male donor with papillary thyroid cancer or a benign thyroid nodule (not recorded which). Some clones in this sample may be carry-over from other donors' samples. This sequence joins TRBV27 and TRBJ2-6, with 8 nucleotides matching TRBD1. The CDR3 loop reads CASSFRTGSPGANVLTF. The CDR3 bases are TGTGCCAGCAGTTTCCGGACAGGGTCCCCTGGGGCCAACGTCCTGACTTTC.